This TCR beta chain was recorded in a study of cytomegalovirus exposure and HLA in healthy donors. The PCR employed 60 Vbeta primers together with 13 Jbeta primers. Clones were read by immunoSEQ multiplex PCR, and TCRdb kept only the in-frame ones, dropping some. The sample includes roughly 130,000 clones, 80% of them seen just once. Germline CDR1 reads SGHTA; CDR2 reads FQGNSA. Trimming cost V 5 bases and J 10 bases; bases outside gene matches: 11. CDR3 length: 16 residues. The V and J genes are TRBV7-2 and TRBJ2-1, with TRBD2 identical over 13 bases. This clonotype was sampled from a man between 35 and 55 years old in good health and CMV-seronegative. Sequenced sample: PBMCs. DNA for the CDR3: TGTGCCAGCAGCACCCGGACTAGCGGGAGCCTTGGGGAGCAGTTCTTC. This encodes CASSTRTSGSLGEQFF.